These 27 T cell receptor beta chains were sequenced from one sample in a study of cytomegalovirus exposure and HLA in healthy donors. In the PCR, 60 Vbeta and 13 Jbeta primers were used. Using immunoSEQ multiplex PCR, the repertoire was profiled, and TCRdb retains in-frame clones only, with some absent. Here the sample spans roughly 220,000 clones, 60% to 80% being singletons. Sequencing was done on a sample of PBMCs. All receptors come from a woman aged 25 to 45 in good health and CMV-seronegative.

The CDR3 DNA is TGTGCCAGCAGCTTAAGGACTAGCGGGAGTGGGAGTAGCGGGGAGCTGTTTTTT. Residues: CASSLRTSGSGSSGELFF. The chain recombines TRBV11-2 with TRBJ2-2; TRBD2 aligns across 13 bases. After removal of 2 bases from V and 7 bases from J, the junction contained 10 bases not matched to a gene. CDR1 SGHAT and CDR2 FQNNGV come from the germline V gene. The CDR3 runs 18 residues. Full variable domain (outside the CDR3, taken from reference TRBV11-2 and TRBJ2-2): EAGVAQSPRYKIIEKRQSVAFWCNPISGHATLYWYQQILGQGPKLLIQFQNNGVVDDSQLPKDRFSAERLKGVDSTLKIQPAKLEDSAVYLCASSLRTSGSGSSGELFFGEGSRLTVL.

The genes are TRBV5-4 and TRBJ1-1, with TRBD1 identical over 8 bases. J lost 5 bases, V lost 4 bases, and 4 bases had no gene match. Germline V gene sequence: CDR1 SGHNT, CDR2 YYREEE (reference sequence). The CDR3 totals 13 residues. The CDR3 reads CASSDRGKTEAFF. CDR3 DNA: TGTGCCAGCAGCGACAGGGGAAAGACTGAAGCTTTCTTT.

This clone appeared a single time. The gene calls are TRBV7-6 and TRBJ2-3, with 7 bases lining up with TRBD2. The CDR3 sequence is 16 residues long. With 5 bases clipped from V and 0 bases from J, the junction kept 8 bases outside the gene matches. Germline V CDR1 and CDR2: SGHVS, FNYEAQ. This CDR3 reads CASSHLTSASTDTQYF. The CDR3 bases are TGTGCCAGCAGCCATCTTACTAGCGCTAGCACAGATACGCAGTATTTT.

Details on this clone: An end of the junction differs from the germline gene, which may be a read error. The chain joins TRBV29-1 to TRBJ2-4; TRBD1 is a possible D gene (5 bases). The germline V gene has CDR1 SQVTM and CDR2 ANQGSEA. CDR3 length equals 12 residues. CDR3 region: CSVELDSLIKHF. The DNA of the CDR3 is TGCAGCGTTGAGCTAGACAGCCTGATCAAGCACTTC. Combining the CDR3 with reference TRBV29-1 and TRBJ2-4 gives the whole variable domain SAVISQKPSRDICQRGTSLTIQCQVDSQVTMMFWYRQQPGQSLTLIATANQGSEATYESGFVIDKFPISRPNLTFSTLTVSNMSPEDSSIYLCSVELDSLIKHFGAGTRLSVL.

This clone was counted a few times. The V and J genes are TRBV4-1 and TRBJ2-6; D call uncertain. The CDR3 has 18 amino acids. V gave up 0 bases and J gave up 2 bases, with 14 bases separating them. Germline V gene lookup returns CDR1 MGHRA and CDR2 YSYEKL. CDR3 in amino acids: CASSQEYGQVAGANVLTF. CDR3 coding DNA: TGCGCCAGCAGCCAAGAATATGGGCAAGTCGCTGGGGCCAACGTCCTGACTTTC.

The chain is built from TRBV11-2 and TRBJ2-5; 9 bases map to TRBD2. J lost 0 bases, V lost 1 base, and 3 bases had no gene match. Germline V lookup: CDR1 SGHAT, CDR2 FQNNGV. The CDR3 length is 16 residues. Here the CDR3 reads CASSLVASGDQETQYF. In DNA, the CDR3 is TGTGCCAGCAGCTTAGTGGCTAGCGGGGACCAAGAGACCCAGTACTTC.

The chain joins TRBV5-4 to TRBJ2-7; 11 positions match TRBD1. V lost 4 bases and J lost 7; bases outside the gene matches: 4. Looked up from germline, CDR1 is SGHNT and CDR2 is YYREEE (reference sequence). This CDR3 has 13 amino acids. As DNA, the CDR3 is TGTGCCAGCAGCCGGACAGGGGGCGGGGAGCAGTACTTC. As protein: CASSRTGGGEQYF.

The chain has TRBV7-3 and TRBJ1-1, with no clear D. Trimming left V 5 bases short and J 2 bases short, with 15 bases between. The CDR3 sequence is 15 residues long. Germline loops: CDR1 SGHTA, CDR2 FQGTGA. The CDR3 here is CASSPAGRLNTEAFF. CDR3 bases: TGTGCCAGCAGCCCAGCCGGCAGGCTCAACACTGAAGCTTTCTTT.

CDR3 in amino acids: CASRLIKDEGQGTGEVTEAFF. The CDR3 region has the DNA TGTGCAAGTCGCTTAATCAAGGACGAGGGACAGGGTACGGGTGAGGTCACTGAAGCTTTCTTT. This chain joins TRBV12-2 and TRBJ1-1; the listed D gene, TRBD1, was not tested against the DNA. TRBV12-2 is termed a pseudogene. The CDR3 sequence is 21 residues long.

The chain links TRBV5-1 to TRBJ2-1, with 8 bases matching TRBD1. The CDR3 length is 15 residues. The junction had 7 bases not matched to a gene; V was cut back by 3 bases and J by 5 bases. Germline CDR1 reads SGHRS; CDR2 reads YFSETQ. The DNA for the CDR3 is TGCGCCAGCAGCTCCCGACAGGGGCCCAACAATGAGCAGTTCTTC. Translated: CASSSRQGPNNEQFF.

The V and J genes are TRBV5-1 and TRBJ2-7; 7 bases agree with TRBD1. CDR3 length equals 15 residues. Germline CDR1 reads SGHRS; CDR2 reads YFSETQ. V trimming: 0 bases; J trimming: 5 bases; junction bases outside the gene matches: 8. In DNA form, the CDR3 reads TGCGCCAGCAGCTTGGGGGACAGTCTAACCCACGAGCAGTACTTC. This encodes CASSLGDSLTHEQYF.

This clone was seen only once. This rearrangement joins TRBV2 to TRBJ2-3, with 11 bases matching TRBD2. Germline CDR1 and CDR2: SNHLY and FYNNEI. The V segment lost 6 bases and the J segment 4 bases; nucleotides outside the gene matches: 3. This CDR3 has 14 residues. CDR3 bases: TGTGCCAGCAGACTAGCGGGAGCGTCAGATACGCAGTATTTT. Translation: CASRLAGASDTQYF.

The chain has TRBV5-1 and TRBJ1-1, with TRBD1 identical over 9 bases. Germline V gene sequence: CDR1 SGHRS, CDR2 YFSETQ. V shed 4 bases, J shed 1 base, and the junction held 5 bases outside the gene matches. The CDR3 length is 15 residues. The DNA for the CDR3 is TGCGCCAGCAGCGTGGGACAGGGACGGAACACTGAAGCTTTCTTT. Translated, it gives CASSVGQGRNTEAFF.

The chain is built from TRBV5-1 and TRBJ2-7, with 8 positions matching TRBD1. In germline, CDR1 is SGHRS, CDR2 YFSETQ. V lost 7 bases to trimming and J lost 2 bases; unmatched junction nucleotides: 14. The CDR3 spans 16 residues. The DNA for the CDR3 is TGCGCCAGCGGACAACCCGGGACAGGACCCACCTACGAGCAGTACTTC. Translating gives CASGQPGTGPTYEQYF.

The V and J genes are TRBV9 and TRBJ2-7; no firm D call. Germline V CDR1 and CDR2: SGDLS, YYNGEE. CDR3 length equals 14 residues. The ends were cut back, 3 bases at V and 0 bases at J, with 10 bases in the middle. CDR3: CASSEAADSYEQYF. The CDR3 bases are TGTGCCAGCAGCGAAGCCGCCGACTCCTACGAGCAGTACTTC.

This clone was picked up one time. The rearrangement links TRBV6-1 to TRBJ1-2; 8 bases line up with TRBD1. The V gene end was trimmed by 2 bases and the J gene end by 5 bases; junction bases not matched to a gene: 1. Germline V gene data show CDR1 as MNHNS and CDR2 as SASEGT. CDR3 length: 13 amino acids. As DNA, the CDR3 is TGTGCCAGCAGTGAAACAGGGGGATATGGCTACACCTTC. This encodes CASSETGGYGYTF.

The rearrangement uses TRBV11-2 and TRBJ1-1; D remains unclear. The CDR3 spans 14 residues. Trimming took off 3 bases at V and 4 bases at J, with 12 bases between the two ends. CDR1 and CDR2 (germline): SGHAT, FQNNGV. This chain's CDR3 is CASSFPRGGTEAFF. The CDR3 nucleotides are TGTGCCAGCAGCTTCCCCCGTGGAGGCACTGAAGCTTTCTTT. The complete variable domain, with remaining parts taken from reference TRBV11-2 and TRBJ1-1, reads EAGVAQSPRYKIIEKRQSVAFWCNPISGHATLYWYQQILGQGPKLLIQFQNNGVVDDSQLPKDRFSAERLKGVDSTLKIQPAKLEDSAVYLCASSFPRGGTEAFFGQGTRLTVV.

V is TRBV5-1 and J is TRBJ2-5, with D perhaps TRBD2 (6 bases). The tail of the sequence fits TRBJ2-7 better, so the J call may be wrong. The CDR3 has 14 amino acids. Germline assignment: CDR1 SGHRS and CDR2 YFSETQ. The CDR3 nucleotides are TGCGCCAGCAGCTTCGAGACTAGAACCGACGAGCAGTACTTC. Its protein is CASSFETRTDEQYF.

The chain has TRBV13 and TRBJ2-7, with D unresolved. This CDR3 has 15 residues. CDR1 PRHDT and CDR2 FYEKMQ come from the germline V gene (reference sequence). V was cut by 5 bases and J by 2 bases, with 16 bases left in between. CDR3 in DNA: TGTGCCAGCAGCCCCTACTCGACTCTCACCTACGAGCAGTACTTC. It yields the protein CASSPYSTLTYEQYF.

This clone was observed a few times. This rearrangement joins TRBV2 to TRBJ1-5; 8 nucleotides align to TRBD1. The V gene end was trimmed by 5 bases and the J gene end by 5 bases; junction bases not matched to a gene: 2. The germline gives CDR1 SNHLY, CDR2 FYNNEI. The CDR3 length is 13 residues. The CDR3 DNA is TGTGCCAGCAGTTCGGACAGGGATCAGCCCCAGCATTTT. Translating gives CASSSDRDQPQHF.

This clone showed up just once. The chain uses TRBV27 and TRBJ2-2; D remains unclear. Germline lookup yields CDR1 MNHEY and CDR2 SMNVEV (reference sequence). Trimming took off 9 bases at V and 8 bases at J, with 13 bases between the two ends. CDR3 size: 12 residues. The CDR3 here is CARTRCTGELFF. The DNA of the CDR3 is TGTGCCAGAACCCGGTGTACGGGGGAGCTGTTTTTT.

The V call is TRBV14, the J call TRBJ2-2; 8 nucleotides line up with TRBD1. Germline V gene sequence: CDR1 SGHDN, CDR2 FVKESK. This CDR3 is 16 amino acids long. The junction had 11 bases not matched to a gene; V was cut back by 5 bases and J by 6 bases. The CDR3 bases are TGTGCCAGCAGCATAATGGACAGGGCCTTCCCCGGGGAGCTGTTTTTT. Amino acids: CASSIMDRAFPGELFF.

CDR3 loop: CASSEGGNRQYF. As DNA, the CDR3 is TGTGCCAGCAGTGAAGGCGGGAATCGGCAGTATTTT. The rearrangement links TRBV6-5 to TRBJ2-3, with D possibly being TRBD2 (6 bases). V was pared by 5 bases and J by 11 bases, with 14 bases between. Germline assignment: CDR1 MNHEY and CDR2 SVGAGI. CDR3 length: 12 amino acids.

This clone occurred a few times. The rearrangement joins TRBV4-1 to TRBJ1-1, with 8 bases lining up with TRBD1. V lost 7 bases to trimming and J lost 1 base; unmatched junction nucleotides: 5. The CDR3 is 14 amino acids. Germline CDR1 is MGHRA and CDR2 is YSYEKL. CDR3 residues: CASTPTGENTEAFF. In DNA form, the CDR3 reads TGCGCCAGCACCCCGACAGGGGAGAACACTGAAGCTTTCTTT.

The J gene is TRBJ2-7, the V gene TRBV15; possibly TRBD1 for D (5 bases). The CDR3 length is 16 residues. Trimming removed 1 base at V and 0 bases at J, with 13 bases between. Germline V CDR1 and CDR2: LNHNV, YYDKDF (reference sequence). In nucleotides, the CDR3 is TGTGCCACCAGCAGAGGACAGACAGATAACTCCTACGAGCAGTACTTC. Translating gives CATSRGQTDNSYEQYF.

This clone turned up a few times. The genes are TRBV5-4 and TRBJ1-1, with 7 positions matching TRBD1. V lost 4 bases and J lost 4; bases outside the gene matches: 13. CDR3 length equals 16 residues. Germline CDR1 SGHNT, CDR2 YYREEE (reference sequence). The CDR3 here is CASSPGGGGRSTEAFF. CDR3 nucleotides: TGTGCCAGCAGCCCAGGAGGAGGGGGCAGGTCCACTGAAGCTTTCTTT.

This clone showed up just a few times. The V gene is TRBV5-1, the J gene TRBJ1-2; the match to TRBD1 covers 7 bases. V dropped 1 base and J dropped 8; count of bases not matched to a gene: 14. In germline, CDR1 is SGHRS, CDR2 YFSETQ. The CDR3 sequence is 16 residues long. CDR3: CASSLIHRGRYRGYTF. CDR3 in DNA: TGCGCCAGCAGCTTGATTCATAGGGGGCGCTATAGAGGCTACACCTTC.